The T cell receptor (beta chain) described here comes from a study of shared clonotypes between healthy human individuals. Measured with immunoSEQ multiplex PCR; TCRdb has only the in-frame clones, and not every one. Here the sample spans millions of clones, 80% to 95% being singletons. The CDR3 extends over 12 amino acids. V shed 3 bases and J shed 7 bases, with 7 bases lying between them. Germline V gene data show CDR1 as SGHTA and CDR2 as FQGNSA. HIV-negative, healthy adults without recent acute infections or vaccinations were the donors. Study-level findings and limits: With a handful of donors compared, roughly 4.9% of naive CD4 clonotypes were shared. Sequencing depth was expected to influence donor clonotype sharing.

This clone showed up just once. Its specificity is not known. This chain uses TRBV7-2 with TRBJ1-5; D remains unclear. The source material was naive CD4+ T cells from PBMCs. Subset reported: CD45RA+ positively selected. The clonotype comes from a young man in good health. Some clones in this sample may be carry-over from other donors' samples. The CDR3 DNA reads as TGTGCCAGCAGCTTCTACGCCCAGCCCCAGCATTTT. This codes for CASSFYAQPQHF.